The present TCR beta chain was sequenced within a study of control samples from healthy donors and cancer patients. The CDR3 is 13 amino acids. The germline CDR1 and CDR2 sequences are SNHLY and FYNNEI. The ends were cut back, 1 base at V and 2 bases at J, with 6 bases in the middle. The repertoire was sequenced with immunoSEQ multiplex PCR; TCRdb's copy has only in-frame clones and lacks some. Of 50,000 to 70,000 clones in the sample, nearly 90% were seen once. This chain links TRBV2 with TRBJ2-7, with D unclear. The sample comprised blood. This clonotype was obtained from a man over 45 in good health. CDR3 residues: CASSEVPAYEQYF. As DNA, the CDR3 is TGTGCCAGCAGTGAAGTCCCCGCCTACGAGCAGTACTTC.